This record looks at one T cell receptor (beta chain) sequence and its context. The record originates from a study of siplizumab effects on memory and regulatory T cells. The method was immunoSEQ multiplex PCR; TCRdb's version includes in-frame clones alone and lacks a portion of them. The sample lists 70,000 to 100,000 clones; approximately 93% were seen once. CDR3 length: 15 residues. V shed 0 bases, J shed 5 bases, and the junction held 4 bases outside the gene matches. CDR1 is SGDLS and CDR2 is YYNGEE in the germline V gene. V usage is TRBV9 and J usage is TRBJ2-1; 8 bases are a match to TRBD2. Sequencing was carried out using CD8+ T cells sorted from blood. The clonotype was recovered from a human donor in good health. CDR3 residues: CASSVELAENNEQFF. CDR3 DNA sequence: TGTGCCAGCAGCGTAGAACTAGCGGAAAACAATGAGCAGTTCTTC.